This entry concerns a single T cell receptor beta chain. Time point noted: newly diagnosed GD, antithyroid drugs for less than 3 months. TCR sequences were obtained from RNA taken from PBMCs. Patients were from an endocrinology department in Xi'an, China. This specimen belongs to a study of regulatory T cells in long-lasting Graves disease. Building the TCR beta libraries relied on iRepertoire HTBI primers, and CDR3 regions underwent Arm-PCR. TCRdb analysed the multiplex PCR reads with MiXCR anew, one entry per CDR3 protein. The sample lists 400,000 to 650,000 distinct CDR3 sequences, roughly a sixth occurring once. With 4 bases clipped from V and 5 bases from J, the junction kept 10 bases outside the gene matches. The CDR3 totals 15 residues. Germline CDR1 MDHEN, CDR2 SYDVKM. The data also belong to a second study, concerning T cells in Graves' hyperthyroidism and ophthalmopathy.

The V and J genes are TRBV28 and TRBJ2-5, with 7 bases that match TRBD1. The sequencing here drew on peripheral blood mononuclear cells (PBMCs), taken at new diagnosis, from a patient treated with antithyroid drugs. This TCR derives from a woman aged 35 to 60 with Graves disease. The DNA for the CDR3 is TGTGCCAGCAGTTATATCCCAGGGGGTCGGGAGACCCAGTACTTC. Its translation: CASSYIPGGRETQYF. Full variable domain (remainder filled in from reference TRBV28 and TRBJ2-5): DVKVTQSSRYLVKRTGEKVFLECVQDMDHENMFWYRQDPGLGLRLIYFSYDVKMKEKGDIPEGYSVSREKKERFSLILESASTNQTSMYLCASSYIPGGRETQYFGPGTRLLVL.